A selection of T cell receptor beta chains follows, all from one sample in a study of blood T cell repertoires in COVID-19. Profiled with immunoSEQ multiplex PCR; TCRdb holds only in-frame clones, not every one. In the table there are 100,000 to 150,000 clones, almost 70% of which are singletons. Material: peripheral blood. Receptors were obtained from a woman aged 70-85 years with acute or convalescent COVID-19. The CDR3 runs from the conserved cysteine through the conserved F or W. Each record gives: D gene, J gene, clone size, V gene, CDR3 protein, CDR3 DNA. A D gene is named only where the DNA matches it firmly. Clone size, where shown, is once, few, many, or a class for clones that have expanded.

d_gene: -; j_gene: TRBJ2-7; abundance: many; v_gene: TRBV3-1/TRBV3-2; CDR3aa: CASSPRGVVRNEQYF; CDR3nt: TGTGCCAGCAGCCCCAGGGGGGTCGTAAGAAACGAGCAGTACTTC
d_gene: TRBD2; j_gene: TRBJ2-7; abundance: -; v_gene: TRBV29-1; CDR3aa: CSVGGGSVYEQYF; CDR3nt: TGCAGCGTTGGCGGGGGAAGCGTGTACGAGCAGTACTTC
d_gene: -; j_gene: TRBJ1-1; abundance: few; v_gene: TRBV5-5; CDR3aa: CASSLGVNTEAFF; CDR3nt: TGTGCCAGCAGCTTGGGAGTGAACACTGAAGCTTTCTTT
d_gene: TRBD1; j_gene: TRBJ1-1; abundance: -; v_gene: TRBV19; CDR3aa: CASSGDRDTEAFF; CDR3nt: TGTGCCAGTAGTGGGGACAGGGATACTGAAGCTTTCTTT
d_gene: -; j_gene: TRBJ1-1; abundance: -; v_gene: TRBV10-2; CDR3aa: CASISGVNTEAFF; CDR3nt: TGCGCCAGCATTTCGGGGGTGAACACTGAAGCTTTCTTT
d_gene: -; j_gene: TRBJ2-4; abundance: -; v_gene: TRBV7-9; CDR3aa: CASSAVIAKNIQYF; CDR3nt: TGTGCCAGCAGCGCAGTAATAGCCAAAAACATTCAGTACTTC
d_gene: TRBD2; j_gene: TRBJ2-3; abundance: -; v_gene: TRBV7-2; CDR3aa: CASSSARGLAGTDTQYF; CDR3nt: TGTGCCAGCAGCTCCGCTAGGGGACTAGCAGGCACAGATACGCAGTATTTT
d_gene: -; j_gene: TRBJ2-6; abundance: -; v_gene: TRBV2; CDR3aa: CASTEGFRRANVLTF; CDR3nt: TGTGCCAGCACGGAGGGTTTCAGGAGGGCCAACGTCCTGACTTTC
d_gene: -; j_gene: TRBJ2-1; abundance: few; v_gene: TRBV4-1; CDR3aa: CASSQDRGGSDASPRNEQFF; CDR3nt: TGCGCCAGCAGCCAAGATCGGGGTGGTAGCGATGCCTCGCCCAGGAATGAGCAGTTCTTC
d_gene: TRBD1; j_gene: TRBJ2-1; abundance: few; v_gene: TRBV5-1; CDR3aa: CASSFGTASLMEQFF; CDR3nt: TGCGCCAGCAGCTTCGGGACAGCCTCCTTGATGGAGCAGTTCTTC
d_gene: TRBD2; j_gene: TRBJ2-7; abundance: -; v_gene: TRBV3-1/TRBV3-2; CDR3aa: CASSGGASYEQYF; CDR3nt: TGTGCCAGTTCGGGGGGAGCGTCCTACGAGCAGTACTTC
d_gene: TRBD2; j_gene: TRBJ2-7; abundance: many; v_gene: TRBV11-2; CDR3aa: CASSLDWGAGGPSAPYEQYF; CDR3nt: TGTGCCAGCAGCTTAGATTGGGGAGCGGGGGGGCCTAGTGCCCCCTACGAGCAGTACTTC
d_gene: -; j_gene: TRBJ2-7; abundance: few; v_gene: TRBV12-3/TRBV12-4; CDR3aa: CASHYRDPYEQYF; CDR3nt: TGTGCCAGTCATTACAGGGACCCCTACGAGCAGTACTTC
d_gene: TRBD2; j_gene: TRBJ2-1; abundance: -; v_gene: TRBV5-1; CDR3aa: CASSLEAGRVEQFF; CDR3nt: TGCGCCAGCAGCTTGGAAGCGGGGAGGGTTGAGCAGTTCTTC
d_gene: TRBD1; j_gene: TRBJ2-5; abundance: -; v_gene: TRBV12-5; CDR3aa: CASGQDRGETQYF; CDR3nt: TGTGCTAGTGGCCAAGACAGGGGCGAGACCCAGTACTTC
d_gene: TRBD1; j_gene: TRBJ2-1; abundance: -; v_gene: TRBV10-3; CDR3aa: CAISDDRGSSYNEQFF; CDR3nt: TGTGCCATCAGTGACGACAGGGGAAGCTCCTACAATGAGCAGTTCTTC
d_gene: TRBD2; j_gene: TRBJ2-1; abundance: -; v_gene: TRBV28; CDR3aa: CASSLVVGLAGANEQFF; CDR3nt: TGTGCCAGCAGTTTAGTAGTAGGGCTAGCGGGAGCGAATGAGCAGTTCTTC
d_gene: -; j_gene: TRBJ1-1; abundance: -; v_gene: TRBV14; CDR3aa: CASSQAWNTEAFF; CDR3nt: TGTGCCAGCAGCCAAGCGTGGAACACTGAAGCTTTCTTT
d_gene: TRBD1; j_gene: TRBJ1-6; abundance: -; v_gene: TRBV6-2/TRBV6-3; CDR3aa: CASSYSTGRLSLHF; CDR3nt: TGTGCCAGCAGTTACTCGACAGGGAGGCTATCCCTCCACTTT
d_gene: TRBD1; j_gene: TRBJ1-5; abundance: -; v_gene: TRBV19; CDR3aa: CASSMGQVRNQPQHF; CDR3nt: TGTGCCAGTAGTATGGGACAGGTGCGCAATCAGCCCCAGCATTTT
d_gene: TRBD2; j_gene: TRBJ2-5; abundance: -; v_gene: TRBV5-1; CDR3aa: CASSFSSGRKETQYF; CDR3nt: TGCGCCAGCAGCTTTTCTAGCGGGAGAAAAGAGACCCAGTACTTC
d_gene: -; j_gene: TRBJ2-1; abundance: -; v_gene: TRBV7-9; CDR3aa: CASSLAGANNEQFF; CDR3nt: TGTGCCAGCAGCTTAGCGGGGGCAAACAATGAGCAGTTCTTC
d_gene: TRBD2; j_gene: TRBJ2-3; abundance: -; v_gene: TRBV5-1; CDR3aa: CASSLGYAGGRDTQYF; CDR3nt: TGCGCCAGCAGCCTTGGATATGCGGGGGGCCGGGACACGCAGTATTTT
d_gene: -; j_gene: TRBJ2-2; abundance: many; v_gene: TRBV6-1; CDR3aa: CASSEWSGAGELFF; CDR3nt: TGTGCCAGCAGTGAATGGAGCGGAGCCGGGGAGCTGTTTTTT
d_gene: -; j_gene: TRBJ2-2; abundance: -; v_gene: TRBV7-8; CDR3aa: CASSLVLGTGELFF; CDR3nt: TGTGCCAGCAGCTTGGTACTAGGCACCGGGGAGCTGTTTTTT
d_gene: -; j_gene: TRBJ2-2; abundance: -; v_gene: TRBV6-5; CDR3aa: CASSYSTGGTGELFF; CDR3nt: TGTGCCAGCAGTTACTCGACAGGAGGAACCGGGGAGCTGTTTTTT
d_gene: TRBD1; j_gene: TRBJ2-3; abundance: -; v_gene: TRBV6-4; CDR3aa: CASSDSGTATDTQYF; CDR3nt: TGTGCCAGCAGTGACTCGGGGACAGCCACAGATACGCAGTATTTT
d_gene: -; j_gene: TRBJ2-5; abundance: few; v_gene: TRBV9; CDR3aa: CASSVDSGETQYF; CDR3nt: TGTGCCAGCAGCGTAGACTCCGGGGAGACCCAGTACTTC
d_gene: -; j_gene: TRBJ2-2; abundance: few; v_gene: TRBV7-9; CDR3aa: CASSGRNTGELFF; CDR3nt: TGTGCCAGCAGCGGGAGAAACACCGGGGAGCTGTTTTTT
d_gene: TRBD2; j_gene: TRBJ2-3; abundance: -; v_gene: TRBV7-8; CDR3aa: CASSLAPRLAADADTQYF; CDR3nt: TGTGCCAGCAGCTTAGCTCCGAGACTAGCGGCAGATGCTGATACGCAGTATTTT
d_gene: TRBD1; j_gene: TRBJ1-2; abundance: -; v_gene: TRBV5-1; CDR3aa: CATKVVQGQGGYTF; CDR3nt: TGCGCCACCAAGGTCGTACAGGGACAGGGTGGCTACACCTTC
d_gene: TRBD1; j_gene: TRBJ2-4; abundance: few; v_gene: TRBV28; CDR3aa: CASSFLGTGKNIQYF; CDR3nt: TGTGCCAGCAGTTTCTTGGGGACAGGAAAAAACATTCAGTACTTC
d_gene: TRBD2; j_gene: TRBJ2-3; abundance: once; v_gene: TRBV6-2/TRBV6-3; CDR3aa: CASSRTSGFDTQYF; CDR3nt: TGTGCCAGCAGTAGGACTAGCGGGTTTGATACGCAGTATTTT
d_gene: TRBD1; j_gene: TRBJ1-6; abundance: once; v_gene: TRBV24-1; CDR3aa: CATSGQGALNSPLHF; CDR3nt: TGTGCCACCAGTGGACAGGGGGCGCTTAATTCACCCCTCCACTTT
d_gene: TRBD1; j_gene: TRBJ1-4; abundance: -; v_gene: TRBV7-4; CDR3aa: CASSPRDRARTTNEKLFF; CDR3nt: TGTGCCAGCAGCCCACGGGACAGGGCAAGAACAACTAATGAAAAACTGTTTTTT